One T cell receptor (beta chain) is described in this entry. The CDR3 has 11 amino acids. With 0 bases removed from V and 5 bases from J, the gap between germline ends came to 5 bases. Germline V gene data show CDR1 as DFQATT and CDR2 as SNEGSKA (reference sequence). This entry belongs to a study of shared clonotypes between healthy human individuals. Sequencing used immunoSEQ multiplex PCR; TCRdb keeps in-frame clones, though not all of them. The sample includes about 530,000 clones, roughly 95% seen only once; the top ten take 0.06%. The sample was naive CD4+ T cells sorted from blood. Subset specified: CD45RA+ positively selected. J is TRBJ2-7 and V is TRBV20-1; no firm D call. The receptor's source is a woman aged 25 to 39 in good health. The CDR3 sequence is CSARDKDEQYF. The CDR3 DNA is TGCAGTGCTAGAGATAAGGACGAGCAGTACTTC.